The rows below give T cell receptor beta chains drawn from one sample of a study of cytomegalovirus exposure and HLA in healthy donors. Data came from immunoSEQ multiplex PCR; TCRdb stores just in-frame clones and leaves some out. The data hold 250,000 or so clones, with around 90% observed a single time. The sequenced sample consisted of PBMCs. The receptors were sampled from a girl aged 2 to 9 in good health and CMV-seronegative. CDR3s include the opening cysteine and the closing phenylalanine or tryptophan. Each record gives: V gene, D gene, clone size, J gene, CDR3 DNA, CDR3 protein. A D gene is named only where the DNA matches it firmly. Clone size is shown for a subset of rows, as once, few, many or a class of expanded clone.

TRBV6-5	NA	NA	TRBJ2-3	TGTGCCAGCAGTTACTCGAAAAGCCCTGCCACAGATACGCAGTATTTT	CASSYSKSPATDTQYF
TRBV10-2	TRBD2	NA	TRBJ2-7	TGCGCCAGCATCGCTAGCGGGAGAAGCCTCGGACTACACGAGCAGTACTTC	CASIASGRSLGLHEQYF
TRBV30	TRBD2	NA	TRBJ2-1	TGTGCCTGGACAAGCGGGGGGGCAGTGGAGCAGTTCTTC	CAWTSGGAVEQFF
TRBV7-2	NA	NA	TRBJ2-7	TGTGCCAGCAGCTTCAGGAGCGGTTTCTCCTACGAGCAGTACTTC	CASSFRSGFSYEQYF
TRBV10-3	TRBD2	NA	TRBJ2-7	TGTGCCATCAGGAGCCGGGACTACTACGAGCAGTACTTC	CAIRSRDYYEQYF
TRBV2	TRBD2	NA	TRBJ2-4	TGTGCCAGCAGACCGACTAGCGGGGGTGACCTAGCCAAAAACATTCAGTACTTC	CASRPTSGGDLAKNIQYF
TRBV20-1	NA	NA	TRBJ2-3	TGCAGTGCTAGATTAACAGATACGCAGTATTTT	CSARLTDTQYF
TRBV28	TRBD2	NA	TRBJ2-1	TGTGCCAGCAGAGTAGCGGGGGGGGGCAATGAGCAGTTCTTC	CASRVAGGGNEQFF
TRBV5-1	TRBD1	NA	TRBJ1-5	TGCGCCAGCAGCTTGGATGGACAGGGGACTCAGCCCCAGCATTTT	CASSLDGQGTQPQHF
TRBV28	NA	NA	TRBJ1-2	TGTGCCAGCAGTTTACAACAGGTCTATGGCTACACCTTC	CASSLQQVYGYTF
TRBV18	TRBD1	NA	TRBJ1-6	TGTGCCAGCTCACCACTCCCCGACAGGGGTAATTCACCCCTCCACTTT	CASSPLPDRGNSPLHF
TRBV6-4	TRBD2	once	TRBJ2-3	TGTGCCAGCAGTGAACTAGCGGGGGCCGATACGCAGTATTTT	CASSELAGADTQYF
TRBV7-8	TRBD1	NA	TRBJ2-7	TGTGCCAGCAGCCAGCGCCGACAGGGTCCCTACGAGCAGTACTTC	CASSQRRQGPYEQYF
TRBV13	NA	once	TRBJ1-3	TGTGCCAGCAGCTTTTTATCGACGCTCGCGGGAGGAAACACCATATATTTT	CASSFLSTLAGGNTIYF
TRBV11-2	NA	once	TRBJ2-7	TGTGCCAGCAGCCCTGAACCGTGGAGCGAGCAGTACTTC	CASSPEPWSEQYF
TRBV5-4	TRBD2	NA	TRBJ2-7	TGTGCCAGCAGCCAAGGACTAGCGGGATTGTGGGAGCAGTACTTC	CASSQGLAGLWEQYF
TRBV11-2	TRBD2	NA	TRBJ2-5	TGTGCCAGCAGCCCAGGGACTAGCGGGGGTAAGACCCAGTACTTC	CASSPGTSGGKTQYF
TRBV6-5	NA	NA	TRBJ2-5	TGTGCCAGCAGCGGGTTTTGGCAGGGGGAGACCCAGTACTTC	CASSGFWQGETQYF
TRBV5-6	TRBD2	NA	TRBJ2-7	TGTGCCAGCAGCCTTGAGCGGGGGGCGACCTACGAGCAGTACTTC	CASSLERGATYEQYF
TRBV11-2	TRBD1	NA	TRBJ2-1	TGTGCCAGCAGCCCCCGGGATCGCAGGGGGCTAGGATACAATGAGCAGTTCTTC	CASSPRDRRGLGYNEQFF
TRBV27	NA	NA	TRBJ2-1	TGTGCCAGCAGTCTGGACACAAGCTCCTACAATGAGCAGTTCTTC	CASSLDTSSYNEQFF
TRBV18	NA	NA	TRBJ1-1	TGTGCCAGCTCACCAACGGGGTCCCGCCAAGCTGAAGCTTTCTTT	CASSPTGSRQAEAFF
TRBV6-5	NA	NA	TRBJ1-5	TGTGCCAGCAGTTACGGCCCGAGCAATCAGCCCCAGCATTTT	CASSYGPSNQPQHF
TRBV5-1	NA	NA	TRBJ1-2	TGCGCCAGCAGCACCCTCGACAGGAACTATGGCTACACCTTC	CASSTLDRNYGYTF
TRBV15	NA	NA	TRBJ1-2	TGTGCCACCAGCAGCGACTATGGCTACACCTTC	CATSSDYGYTF
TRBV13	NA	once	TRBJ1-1	TGTGCCAGCAGCTTTGGGCACGGGGGGATGAACACTGAAGCTTTCTTT	CASSFGHGGMNTEAFF
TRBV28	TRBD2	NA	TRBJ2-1	TGTGCCAGCAGTTTATTCCCCTGGGCGCGACTAGCGATGCCGGATGAGCAGTTCTTC	CASSLFPWARLAMPDEQFF
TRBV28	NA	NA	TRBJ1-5	TGTGCCAGCAGTTCAAAACAGTATAGCAATCAGCCCCAGCATTTT	CASSSKQYSNQPQHF
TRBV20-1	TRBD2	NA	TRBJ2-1	TGCAGTGCCAGCGGGGGGAATGAGCAGTTCTTC	CSASGGNEQFF
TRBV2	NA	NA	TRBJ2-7	TGTGCCAGCACTAGCGGGGACAGGGGAGAGGACGAGCAGTACTTC	CASTSGDRGEDEQYF
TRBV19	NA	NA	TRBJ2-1	TGTGCCAGTAGCCAACGGTACAATGAGCAGTTCTTC	CASSQRYNEQFF
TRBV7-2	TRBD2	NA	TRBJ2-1	TGTGCCAGCAGCTTGCTTGGACTAGCGGCAAAAGGCGGAAATGAGCAGTTCTTC	CASSLLGLAAKGGNEQFF
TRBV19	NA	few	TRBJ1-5	TGTGCCAGTAGTTCCCCCGGCAGGGCGGGCAATCAGCCCCAGCATTTT	CASSSPGRAGNQPQHF
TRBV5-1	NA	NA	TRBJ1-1	TGCGCCAGCAGCTCCCCACAGAGGAACACTGAAGCTTTCTTT	CASSSPQRNTEAFF
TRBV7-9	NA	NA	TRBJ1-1	TGTGCCAGCAGCTTAGGGGGACTCATGAACACTGAAGCTTTCTTT	CASSLGGLMNTEAFF
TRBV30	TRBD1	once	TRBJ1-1	TGTGCCTGGAAAGTAGGGACAGGGAACACTGAAGCTTTCTTT	CAWKVGTGNTEAFF
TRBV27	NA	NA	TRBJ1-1	TGTGCCAGCAGTTCACACCCGACAGGTAGAGCTTTCTTT	CASSSHPTGRAFF
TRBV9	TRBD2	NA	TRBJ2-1	TGTGCCAGCAGCGTAGGACAGGGTGGGACTAGCGGTAAGAGCTCCTACAATGAGCAGTTCTTC	CASSVGQGGTSGKSSYNEQFF
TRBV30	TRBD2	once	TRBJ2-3	TGTGCCTGGAGTTTGTACCCGGGACTAGCGGTCACAGATACGCAGTATTTT	CAWSLYPGLAVTDTQYF
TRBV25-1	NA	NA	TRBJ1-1	TGTGCCAGCAGTGAATCGGGAGTTTGGCTTACCATGAACACTGAAGCTTTCTTT	CASSESGVWLTMNTEAFF
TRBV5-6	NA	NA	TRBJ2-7	TGTGCCAGCAGCTGGGGGGGCACAGGGTTGGGGGACGAGCAGTACTTC	CASSWGGTGLGDEQYF
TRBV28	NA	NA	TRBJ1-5	TGTGCCAGCACCTCTTTTAGTCCTATAAACAATCAGCCCCAGCATTTT	CASTSFSPINNQPQHF
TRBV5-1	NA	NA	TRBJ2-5	TGCGCCAGCAGCTTGGAAGGAGTCCAAGAGACCCAGTACTTC	CASSLEGVQETQYF
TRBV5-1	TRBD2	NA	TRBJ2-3	TGCGCCAGCAGCCCCCGAAAGACTAGCGGGGGGGTTCCTAGCACAGATACGCAGTATTTT	CASSPRKTSGGVPSTDTQYF
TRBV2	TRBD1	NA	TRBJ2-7	TGTGCCAGCAGTCCCTCGACAGGGCCCTACGAGCAGTACTTC	CASSPSTGPYEQYF
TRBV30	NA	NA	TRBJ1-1	TGTGCCTGGAAAATAAGGGGGATGAACACTGAAGCTTTCTTT	CAWKIRGMNTEAFF
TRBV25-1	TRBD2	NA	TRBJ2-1	TGTGCCAGCAGGGTAGGGACTAGCGGGGATTTCAATGAGCAGTTCTTC	CASRVGTSGDFNEQFF
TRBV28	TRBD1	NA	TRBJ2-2	TGTGCCAGCAGGACAGGGGGCGGTAGCGGGGAGCTGTTTTTT	CASRTGGGSGELFF
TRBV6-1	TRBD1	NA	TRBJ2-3	TGTGCCAGCAGTGCGACAGGGGGGATTTTAGATACGCAGTATTTT	CASSATGGILDTQYF
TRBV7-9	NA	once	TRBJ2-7	TGTGCCAGCAGCCACACCGGAACAGGGCGTCCCTACGAGCAGTACTTC	CASSHTGTGRPYEQYF
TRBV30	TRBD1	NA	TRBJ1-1	TGTGCCTGGAGAACAGGGGAGATTGAAGCTTTCTTT	CAWRTGEIEAFF
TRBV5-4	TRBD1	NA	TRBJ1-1	TGTGCCAGCAGCTTCGGACAGGGACCCACTGAAGCTTTCTTT	CASSFGQGPTEAFF
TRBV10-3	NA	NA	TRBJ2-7	TGTGCCATCGGCGGAGCTTCCTACGAGCAGTACTTC	CAIGGASYEQYF
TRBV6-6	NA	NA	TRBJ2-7	TGTGGCCGCGATAGCTCCTACGAGCAGTACTTC	CGRDSSYEQYF
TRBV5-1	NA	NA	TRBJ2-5	TGCGCCAGCAGCATTACAGGGAATAACCAAGAGACCCAGTACTTC	CASSITGNNQETQYF
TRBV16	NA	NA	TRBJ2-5	TGTGCCAGCAGCCAATCCCCGGAAGAGACCCAGTACTTC	CASSQSPEETQYF
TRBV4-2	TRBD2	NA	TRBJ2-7	TGTGCCAGCAGCCAAGATGGGAGGGAGGGCCTTATAGAGCAGTACTTC	CASSQDGREGLIEQYF